The rows below give T cell receptor beta chains drawn from one sample of a study of synovial regulatory T cells in juvenile arthritis. The protocol was immunoSEQ multiplex PCR, while the TCRdb copy is restricted to in-frame clones and leaves out a portion. The sample yields roughly 9,900 clones, of which the top ten take up 0.71%. Specimen: Treg cells from blood. The origin of the receptors is a donor aged 2-35 years with juvenile idiopathic arthritis. Both conserved end residues are part of each CDR3. Each record gives: J gene, V gene, CDR3 protein.

j_gene: TRBJ1-6; v_gene: TRBV6-1; CDR3aa: CASSFSASNNSPLHF
j_gene: TRBJ1-5; v_gene: TRBV7-9; CDR3aa: CASSLAGTQPQHF
j_gene: TRBJ1-1; v_gene: TRBV12-5; CDR3aa: CASGPPGGSRNTEAFF
j_gene: TRBJ2-2; v_gene: TRBV10-3; CDR3aa: CAIRVVSTGELFF
j_gene: TRBJ2-1; v_gene: TRBV19; CDR3aa: CASSTTTYNEQFF
j_gene: TRBJ2-4; v_gene: TRBV9; CDR3aa: CASRSLPGGKNIQYF
j_gene: TRBJ1-1; v_gene: TRBV28; CDR3aa: CASSLVGEAFF
j_gene: TRBJ1-2; v_gene: TRBV5-4; CDR3aa: CASSPPGPYGYTF
j_gene: TRBJ1-3; v_gene: TRBV6-5; CDR3aa: CASSYSRLGSGNTIYF
j_gene: TRBJ1-2; v_gene: TRBV2; CDR3aa: CASREAGLHYGYTF
j_gene: TRBJ2-7; v_gene: TRBV4-3; CDR3aa: CASSQDRWGGSPYEQYF
j_gene: TRBJ2-1; v_gene: TRBV2; CDR3aa: CASEVVREQFF
j_gene: TRBJ2-1; v_gene: TRBV18; CDR3aa: CASSPPGPYNEQFF
j_gene: TRBJ1-2; v_gene: TRBV4-1; CDR3aa: CASSQPRQGHYGYTF
j_gene: TRBJ2-7; v_gene: TRBV5-5; CDR3aa: CASSLGTGNPYEQYF
j_gene: TRBJ1-5; v_gene: TRBV18; CDR3aa: CASSRTGASNQPQHF
j_gene: TRBJ1-1; v_gene: TRBV19; CDR3aa: CASSIAGGKAEAFF
j_gene: TRBJ1-6; v_gene: TRBV4-3; CDR3aa: CASSQDRVAPLHF
j_gene: TRBJ1-4; v_gene: TRBV7-9; CDR3aa: CASSFDGRNEKLFF
j_gene: TRBJ2-2; v_gene: TRBV5-4; CDR3aa: CASSLEAGNTGELFF
j_gene: TRBJ2-7; v_gene: TRBV10-3; CDR3aa: CAISGFPGGSSYEQYF
j_gene: TRBJ1-6; v_gene: TRBV5-4; CDR3aa: CASSPGAGFDSPLHF
j_gene: TRBJ2-1; v_gene: TRBV12-5; CDR3aa: CASGLLVKQFF
j_gene: TRBJ2-4; v_gene: TRBV6-6; CDR3aa: CASSPYGQWKNIQYF
j_gene: TRBJ2-3; v_gene: TRBV18; CDR3aa: CASSPGTTSTDTQYF
j_gene: TRBJ1-4; v_gene: TRBV5-1; CDR3aa: CASSRRPQFTTNEKLFF
j_gene: TRBJ1-2; v_gene: TRBV7-9; CDR3aa: CASSYDTF
j_gene: TRBJ2-7; v_gene: TRBV10-3; CDR3aa: CAISEPNSYEQYF
j_gene: TRBJ1-2; v_gene: TRBV6-5; CDR3aa: CASSYLGGDYGYTF
j_gene: TRBJ2-1; v_gene: TRBV18; CDR3aa: CASSHTGQGALLNNEQFF
j_gene: TRBJ1-6; v_gene: TRBV18; CDR3aa: CASSPWGQMSSYNSPLHF
j_gene: TRBJ2-5; v_gene: TRBV29-1; CDR3aa: CSVGFRDNLGPQETQYF
j_gene: TRBJ2-7; v_gene: TRBV6-6; CDR3aa: CASIKGPGQGRDEQYF